The next 26 T cell receptor beta chains were all read from a single sample in a study of Tregs in tolerant kidney transplant recipients (dated by TCRdb to between 2017 and 2020). Library prep was done by the immunoSEQ multiplex PCR assay. In its TCRdb copy, this immuneACCESS table keeps in-frame sequences only and misses some clones. Where compared with another copy, unresolved V genes explain less than half of these, and the others have no known cause. The sample table contains roughly 1,800 clones; only one count was recorded for roughly 62% of them. The ten largest clones represent about 4% of the sample. Their antigen targets remain unknown. Input material: CD8+ T cells from blood cultured with allogeneic cells. All receptors derive from a human donor in good health.

This chain uses TRBV23-1 with TRBJ2-6; maybe TRBD2 (5 bases). TRBV23-1 is noted as an ORF with a role that remains uncertain. The CDR3 spans 18 residues. Trimming took off 4 bases at V and 5 bases at J, with 21 bases between the two ends. The CDR3 DNA sequence: TGCGCCAGCAGTCTCGGACTTACGCAACAAAGTCGGGCCAACGTCCTGACTTTC. Its translation is CASSLGLTQQSRANVLTF.

The J gene is TRBJ2-1, the V gene TRBV6-5, with D hard to call. The CDR3 sequence is 15 residues long. The V gene's germline CDR1 is MNHEY and CDR2 SVGAGI. The V gene lost 5 bases and the J gene lost 0 bases, with 11 bases spanning the gap. CDR3 nucleotide sequence: TGTGCCAGCAGTCCGTTGATAAGCTCCTACAATGAGCAGTTCTTC. This sequence encodes CASSPLISSYNEQFF.

This rearrangement joins TRBV11-2 to TRBJ1-1; D uncertain. The V end was cut by 1 base, the J end by 1 base, with 10 bases between. Germline-derived CDR1 and CDR2 are SGHAT and FQNNGV. The CDR3 is made up of 15 amino acids. CDR3 protein: CASSLGAGGNTEAFF. DNA of the CDR3: TGTGCCAGCAGCTTAGGGGCAGGCGGGAACACTGAAGCTTTCTTT.

This sequence joins TRBV29-1 and TRBJ2-1; the D gene is possibly TRBD2 (6 bases). V was cut by 4 bases and J by 4 bases, with 17 bases left in between. CDR3 length equals 15 residues. Germline CDR1 and CDR2: SQVTM and ANQGSEA. The CDR3 sequence: CSVVGGEAIYNEQFF. The DNA of the CDR3 is TGCAGCGTTGTGGGGGGTGAGGCAATTTACAATGAGCAGTTCTTC.

The rearrangement uses TRBV9 and TRBJ2-3, with TRBD1 matching 8 bases. With V trimmed by 4 bases and J by 5 bases, 9 bases remained unmatched. This CDR3 has 15 amino acids. Germline CDR1 is SGDLS and CDR2 is YYNGEE. The CDR3 protein is CASSFQGARQDTQYF. The DNA of the CDR3 is TGTGCCAGCAGCTTTCAGGGGGCGCGTCAAGATACGCAGTATTTT. Together with reference TRBV9 and TRBJ2-3, the CDR3 gives the full variable domain: DSGVTQTPKHLITATGQRVTLRCSPRSGDLSVYWYQQSLDQGLQFLIQYYNGEERAKGNILERFSAQQFPDLHSELNLSSLELGDSALYFCASSFQGARQDTQYFGPGTRLTVL.

This clone has more than one count but fewer than ten. The chain is built from TRBV7-9 and TRBJ2-1, with D perhaps being TRBD1 or TRBD2 (6 bases each). V lost 5 bases and J lost 2, with 13 bases in between. Per the germline V gene, CDR1 is SEHNR and CDR2 is FQNEAQ (reference sequence). The CDR3 extends over 15 amino acids. The DNA for the CDR3 is TGTGCCAGCAGCCCCCCGAGGGGGGCCTACAATGAGCAGTTCTTC. Its protein is CASSPPRGAYNEQFF.

This clone was seen a single time. The chain recombines TRBV2 with TRBJ2-7; D is undetermined. Trimming took off 1 base at V and 0 bases at J, with 10 bases between the two ends. Germline-derived CDR1 and CDR2 are SNHLY and FYNNEI. The length of the CDR3 is 15 residues. The CDR3 sequence is CASSEGRFSSYEQYF. In DNA, the CDR3 is TGTGCCAGCAGTGAAGGGCGGTTTAGCTCCTACGAGCAGTACTTC. Complete variable domain (other parts from reference TRBV2 and TRBJ2-7): EPEVTQTPSHQVTQMGQEVILRCVPISNHLYFYWYRQILGQKVEFLVSFYNNEISEKSEIFDDQFSVERPDGSNFTLKIRSTKLEDSAMYFCASSEGRFSSYEQYFGPGTRLTVT.

This sequence joins TRBV4-3 and TRBJ2-7; perhaps TRBD2 as D (5 bases). The germline CDR1 and CDR2 sequences are LGHNA and YSLEER. The CDR3 sequence is 15 residues long. V lost 1 base and J 7 bases, leaving 17 bases between the germline ends. The CDR3 loop reads CASSQVHPTSGEQYF. CDR3 bases: TGCGCCAGCAGCCAAGTTCATCCGACTTCGGGGGAGCAGTACTTC.

CDR3 coding DNA: TGCGCCAGCAGTCAAATGGGGTACGTATACAGGTTATCTCAGCCCCAGCATTTT. It codes for CASSQMGYVYRLSQPQHF. This chain uses TRBV23-1 with TRBJ1-5; TRBD1 might be the D (5 bases). TRBV23-1 is an ORF, with its function uncertain. With 2 bases removed from V and 6 bases from J, the gap between germline ends came to 23 bases. This CDR3 is built from 18 residues.

The chain recombines TRBV27 with TRBJ2-3; the match to TRBD2 covers 9 bases. The junction had 9 bases not matched to a gene; V was cut back by 5 bases and J by 3 bases. Germline CDR1 is MNHEY and CDR2 is SMNVEV (reference sequence). The CDR3 is 16 residues long. The CDR3 DNA reads TGTGCCAGCAGTCCGACCGGGACTAGCTTGACAGATACGCAGTATTTT. It translates to CASSPTGTSLTDTQYF.

The V and J genes are TRBV9 and TRBJ2-3, with D perhaps matching TRBD2 (5 bases). The CDR3 extends over 17 amino acids. The germline CDR1 and CDR2 sequences are SGDLS and YYNGEE. The V end lost 4 bases, the J end lost 2 bases, and 20 bases lay between the germline ends. CDR3 sequence (DNA): TGTGCCAGCAGCCCCGGTGAGAGACTAAGGTACACAGATACGCAGTATTTT. This sequence encodes CASSPGERLRYTDTQYF.

The rearrangement joins TRBV5-6 to TRBJ2-5; a weak D match, TRBD2 (7 bases). V was pared by 2 bases and J by 5 bases, with 13 bases between. There are 14 residues in the CDR3. The V gene's germline CDR1 is SGHDT and CDR2 YYEEEE. CDR3 loop: CASSFEGGRETQYF. CDR3 coding DNA: TGTGCCAGCAGCTTTGAGGGGGGGCGGGAGACCCAGTACTTC.

V is TRBV11-2 and J is TRBJ2-2; a possible D gene is TRBD2 (7 bases). The V end was cut by 6 bases, the J end by 4 bases, with 21 bases between. This CDR3 spans 17 amino acids. Germline CDR1 and CDR2: SGHAT and FQNNGV. CDR3 bases: TGTGCCAGCAGTCTTCACGGGGCGGGGGCTCTCACCGGGGAGCTGTTTTTT. It is translated as CASSLHGAGALTGELFF.

The genes are TRBV7-9 and TRBJ2-3, with TRBD1 matching 10 bases. J lost 3 bases, V lost 2 bases, and 11 bases had no gene match. The CDR3 has 18 residues. CDR1 is SEHNR and CDR2 is FQNEAQ in the germline V gene (reference sequence). This chain's CDR3 is CASSLPDRGPSKTDTQYF. In DNA form, the CDR3 reads TGTGCCAGCAGCTTACCCGACAGGGGGCCCTCTAAGACAGATACGCAGTATTTT.

The chain links TRBV4-1 to TRBJ2-5; D remains unclear. From germline, CDR1 is MGHRA and CDR2 YSYEKL. The CDR3 is 15 residues long. The V gene lost 4 bases and the J gene lost 1 base, with 13 bases spanning the gap. The CDR3 reads CASSRRTESQETQYF. CDR3 coding DNA: TGCGCCAGCAGCCGAAGGACGGAATCCCAAGAGACCCAGTACTTC.

The chain carries TRBV30 and TRBJ1-2, with a tentative D call TRBD1 (6 bases). This CDR3 is built from 14 residues. CDR1 and CDR2 from the germline V gene are GTSNPN and SVGIG (reference sequence). The ends were cut back, 2 bases at V and 4 bases at J, with 14 bases in the middle. CDR3 DNA: TGTGCCTGGAGTTACGGGGGGCCCGGCTATGGCTACACCTTC. It is translated as CAWSYGGPGYGYTF.

This clone appeared a few times. The chain employs TRBV27 and TRBJ2-7, with D maybe TRBD2 (6 bases). V lost 3 bases and J lost 4, with 13 bases in between. CDR3 length: 14 residues. Per germline, CDR1 MNHEY and CDR2 SMNVEV (reference sequence). The chain's CDR3 is CASSFIGGVYEQYF. The DNA of the CDR3 is TGTGCCAGCAGTTTTATCGGGGGAGTTTACGAGCAGTACTTC.

This chain connects TRBV7-9 to TRBJ1-4, with no clear D. CDR1 and CDR2 (germline): SEHNR, FQNEAQ (reference sequence). V shed 7 bases and J shed 4 bases, with 13 bases lying between them. The CDR3 runs to 14 residues. CDR3 nucleotide sequence: TGTGCCAGCACGGACGGGGTGATTAATGAAAAACTGTTTTTT. Its translation is CASTDGVINEKLFF. The variable domain in full, with the rest retrieved from reference TRBV7-9 and TRBJ1-4, is DTGVSQNPRHKITKRGQNVTFRCDPISEHNRLYWYRQTLGQGPEFLTYFQNEAQLEKSRLLSDRFSAERPKGSFSTLEIQRTEQGDSAMYLCASTDGVINEKLFFGSGTQLSVL.

This chain uses TRBV29-1 with TRBJ2-7; D perhaps matches TRBD2 (7 bases). Germline CDR1 reads SQVTM; CDR2 reads ANQGSEA. V was pared by 7 bases and J by 2 bases, with 12 bases between. The CDR3 runs 12 residues. As DNA, the CDR3 is TGCAGCGCGGGGGGCAGCCCCTACGAGCAGTACTTC. As protein: CSAGGSPYEQYF.

The V gene is TRBV5-4, the J gene TRBJ1-4, with D tentatively TRBD1 (6 bases). V shed 2 bases and J shed 11 bases, with 19 bases lying between them. CDR3 length equals 15 residues. Germline V gene lookup returns CDR1 SGHNT and CDR2 YYREEE (reference sequence). CDR3 DNA sequence: TGTGCCAGCAGCTTATCTTCTGGGGGCGCGGAGAAACTGTTTTTT. Translated, it gives CASSLSSGGAEKLFF.

The chain is built from TRBV7-6 and TRBJ2-3; D remains ambiguous. V lost 5 bases to trimming and J lost 1 base, with 13 bases between them. Germline lookup yields CDR1 SGHVS and CDR2 FNYEAQ. The CDR3 totals 15 residues. This chain's CDR3 is CASSPEIGGTDTQYF. CDR3 coding DNA: TGTGCCAGCAGCCCAGAGATAGGTGGCACAGATACGCAGTATTTT.

The chain recombines TRBV9 with TRBJ2-5; 11 bases match TRBD2. The germline CDR1 and CDR2 sequences are SGDLS and YYNGEE. J lost 1 base, V lost 2 bases, and 4 bases had no gene match. This CDR3 region has 16 residues. In DNA form, the CDR3 reads TGTGCCAGCAGCGTCTTTAGCGGGGGGGCCCAAGAGACCCAGTACTTC. This codes for CASSVFSGGAQETQYF.

The chain combines TRBV7-9 with TRBJ1-6, with a weak D call TRBD1 (5 bases). Looked up from germline, CDR1 is SEHNR and CDR2 is FQNEAQ (reference sequence). The V end was cut by 0 bases, the J end by 6 bases, with 12 bases between. The CDR3 is 16 residues long. CDR3 DNA: TGTGCCAGCAGCTTAGCATGGCAGGGCGGTAATTCACCCCTCCACTTT. It is translated as CASSLAWQGGNSPLHF.

This sequence joins TRBV7-8 and TRBJ1-4; the match to TRBD1 covers 11 bases. Germline V gives CDR1 SGHVS, CDR2 FQNEAQ. Trimming at V came to 5 bases and at J to 0 bases, leaving 5 bases not matched to a gene. This CDR3 is built from 17 residues. Here the CDR3 DNA reads TGTGCCAGCAGCAAGGACAGGGGGCTGTCAACTAATGAAAAACTGTTTTTT. Its protein product is CASSKDRGLSTNEKLFF.

The chain is built from TRBV9 and TRBJ1-2; D gene unclear. Germline V CDR1 and CDR2: SGDLS, YYNGEE. Trimming pared 5 bases from V and 2 bases from J, leaving 16 bases between. This CDR3 is 15 amino acids long. DNA for the CDR3: TGTGCCAGCAGATCCACGACCGGTCGGAACTATGGCTACACCTTC. Amino acid sequence: CASRSTTGRNYGYTF.

This clone is deemed large (0.1 to 1%). The V call is TRBV29-1, the J call TRBJ1-1, with D perhaps matching TRBD1 (5 bases). The CDR3 extends over 12 amino acids. Germline loops: CDR1 SQVTM, CDR2 ANQGSEA. The germline V and J ends were trimmed by 6 bases and 7 bases, with 15 bases remaining between them. The CDR3 DNA reads TGCAGCGTAGTAGGGCCCGGGGGTGAAGCTTTCTTT. Protein sequence: CSVVGPGGEAFF.